This entry lists 14 T cell receptor beta chains sequenced from one sample in a study of shared clonotypes between healthy human individuals. Profiled with immunoSEQ multiplex PCR; TCRdb holds only in-frame clones, not every one. The sample has around 650,000 clones; 96% are singletons. CD8 cells classed as naive were CD45RO-negative and positively selected for CCR7, excluding terminally differentiated effector memory CD45RA+ cells. Material: naive CD8+ T cells sorted from blood. The receptors shown here come from a woman aged 30 to 39 in good health.

The rearrangement joins TRBV14 to TRBJ2-1; a possible D gene is TRBD1 (5 bases). The CDR3 totals 17 residues. V was pared by 3 bases and J by 0 bases, with 15 bases between. Germline V gives CDR1 SGHDN, CDR2 FVKESK. CDR3 sequence (DNA): TGTGCCAGCAGCCACCCCTGGGGCGGACGCTCCTACAATGAGCAGTTCTTC. Protein: CASSHPWGGRSYNEQFF.

The rearrangement uses TRBV2 and TRBJ2-1; TRBD2 matches at 8 bases. This CDR3 has 17 residues. Germline loops: CDR1 SNHLY, CDR2 FYNNEI. V was pared by 2 bases and J by 1 base, with 7 bases of the junction left unmatched. In DNA form, the CDR3 reads TGTGCCAGCAGTGAAAGGGCTAGCGGGCCTTCCTACAATGAGCAGTTCTTC. Protein product: CASSERASGPSYNEQFF. Full variable domain (missing parts from reference TRBV2 and TRBJ2-1): EPEVTQTPSHQVTQMGQEVILRCVPISNHLYFYWYRQILGQKVEFLVSFYNNEISEKSEIFDDQFSVERPDGSNFTLKIRSTKLEDSAMYFCASSERASGPSYNEQFFGPGTRLTVL.

The chain uses TRBV7-3 and TRBJ2-4; 7 bases are shared with TRBD1. V was clipped by 5 bases and J by 0 bases; unmatched bases: 7. The length of the CDR3 is 16 residues. CDR1 SGHTA and CDR2 FQGTGA come from the germline V gene. The CDR3 DNA reads TGTGCCAGCAGCCACCAACAGGGGCTAGCCAAAAACATTCAGTACTTC. As protein: CASSHQQGLAKNIQYF.

The rearrangement links TRBV27 to TRBJ1-2, with TRBD1 as a possible D gene (6 bases). V was shortened by 3 bases and J by 8 bases, with 13 bases between the two germline ends. The CDR3 has 13 amino acids. Germline V gene lookup returns CDR1 MNHEY and CDR2 SMNVEV (reference sequence). The DNA for the CDR3 is TGTGCCAGCAGTTTTAACAGGGTAGAAGGCTACACCTTC. This codes for CASSFNRVEGYTF.

The J gene is TRBJ1-1, the V gene TRBV19; D is uncertain. Germline V CDR1 and CDR2: LNHDA, SQIVND (reference sequence). The germline V and J ends were trimmed by 3 bases and 3 bases, with 5 bases remaining between them. There are 12 residues in the CDR3. The CDR3 loop reads CASSMGYTEAFF. In DNA form, the CDR3 reads TGTGCCAGTAGTATGGGGTACACTGAAGCTTTCTTT. Filled out from reference TRBV19 and TRBJ1-1, the complete variable domain reads DGGITQSPKYLFRKEGQNVTLSCEQNLNHDAMYWYRQDPGQGLRLIYYSQIVNDFQKGDIAEGYSVSREKKESFPLTVTSAQKNPTAFYLCASSMGYTEAFFGQGTRLTVV.

The CDR3 DNA sequence: TGCGCCAGCAGCCAAGATAGTAGGACCACTCTCGAGCAGTACTTC. Residues: CASSQDSRTTLEQYF. This chain links TRBV4-1 with TRBJ2-7; D uncertain. Looked up from germline, CDR1 is MGHRA and CDR2 is YSYEKL. The length of the CDR3 is 15 residues. V gave up 0 bases and J gave up 6 bases, with 15 bases separating them.

V is TRBV19 and J is TRBJ1-1, with unresolved D. Germline V gives CDR1 LNHDA, CDR2 SQIVND (reference sequence). CDR3 length: 14 amino acids. V lost 1 base and J 0 bases, leaving 6 bases between the germline ends. CDR3 in DNA: TGTGCCAGTAGTATAGTGCTGATGAACACTGAAGCTTTCTTT. This translates into CASSIVLMNTEAFF.

The rearrangement uses TRBV28 and TRBJ2-5; D assignment may be TRBD1 or TRBD2 (5 bases each). The germline CDR1 and CDR2 sequences are MDHEN and SYDVKM. This CDR3 has 15 residues. Trimming removed 4 bases at V and 4 bases at J, with 16 bases between. DNA for the CDR3: TGTGCCAGCAGTTATTGGGGGTCGGACGGAGAGACCCAGTACTTC. Amino acids: CASSYWGSDGETQYF.

The rearrangement joins TRBV28 to TRBJ2-2, with 9 bases lining up with TRBD2. Germline V CDR1 and CDR2: MDHEN, SYDVKM. The CDR3 length is 17 residues. The J segment lost 6 bases and the V segment lost 6 bases, leaving 14 bases of the junction unmatched. The CDR3 DNA reads TGTGCCAGCAGCCCGTTCTCTGCGGGGACTAGCTCCGGGGAGCTGTTTTTT. This codes for CASSPFSAGTSSGELFF.

The chain couples TRBV28 to TRBJ2-5; a possible D gene is TRBD2 (7 bases). The V end lost 4 bases, the J end lost 5 bases, and 11 bases lay between the germline ends. CDR1 and CDR2 (germline): MDHEN, SYDVKM. This CDR3 has 13 residues. As DNA, the CDR3 is TGTGCCAGCAGTTCGGGGGGCGCGGAGACCCAGTACTTC. It yields the protein CASSSGGAETQYF.

This chain joins TRBV5-1 and TRBJ1-1; maybe TRBD1 (5 bases). The CDR3 is made up of 17 amino acids. Looked up from germline, CDR1 is SGHRS and CDR2 is YFSETQ. Deletions cut 0 bases from V and 2 bases from J, with 17 bases between. The CDR3 nucleotides read TGCGCCAGCAGCTTGGCCTTCCCTAAGGGGTTAAACACTGAAGCTTTCTTT. Amino acids: CASSLAFPKGLNTEAFF.

The chain combines TRBV7-6 with TRBJ2-1; D not resolved. Germline CDR1 SGHVS, CDR2 FNYEAQ. The V end lost 1 base, the J end lost 9 bases, and 10 bases lay between the germline ends. CDR3 length equals 13 residues. The DNA of the CDR3 is TGTGCCAGCAGCTTAGACCTGGGATCTGAGCAGTTCTTC. Protein product: CASSLDLGSEQFF.

The V and J genes are TRBV28 and TRBJ1-5, with TRBD1 as a possible D gene (6 bases). The germline V and J ends were trimmed by 10 bases and 2 bases, with 12 bases remaining between them. Germline CDR1 reads MDHEN; CDR2 reads SYDVKM. The CDR3 loop spans 13 amino acids. The CDR3 nucleotides read TGTGCCATTCAGGGGAGACGCAATCAGCCCCAGCATTTT. It encodes CAIQGRRNQPQHF.

CDR3 DNA: TGTGCCACCAGCAGAGATCGGGGTTCCACTAACTATGGCTACACCTTC. Amino acid sequence: CATSRDRGSTNYGYTF. This chain links TRBV15 with TRBJ1-2; D unclear. V was clipped by 0 bases and J by 0 bases, with 11 bases between them. Germline V gives CDR1 LNHNV, CDR2 YYDKDF (reference sequence). The CDR3 sequence is 16 residues long.